This T cell receptor (beta chain) came from a study of blood T cell repertoires in COVID-19. Germline lookup yields CDR1 SGHVS and CDR2 FQNEAQ. The CDR3 contains 17 residues. Trimming stripped 0 bases from V and 3 bases from J, with 15 bases between. Libraries were prepared by immunoSEQ multiplex PCR; TCRdb keeps only in-frame clonotypes and omits some of them. The repertoire has some 74,000 clones, 80% of them found once; the top ten carry 9.5% to 15%. The material sequenced was peripheral blood. The V gene is TRBV7-8, the J gene TRBJ2-1, with D maybe TRBD2 (6 bases). The source is a human donor in a cohort sampled during active COVID-19. The CDR3 loop reads CASSLARGGLDYNEQFF. The CDR3 DNA sequence: TGTGCCAGCAGCTTAGCGCGGGGTGGACTCGACTACAATGAGCAGTTCTTC.